The 14 T cell receptor beta chains given below trace back to one sample, sequenced in a study of OX40 agonist ivuxolimab in advanced cancers. Clones were sequenced by immunoSEQ multiplex PCR, and TCRdb holds only the in-frame ones, with some missing. Of about 110,000 clones listed, roughly 90% were seen once; the top ten hold 0.25% to 0.3%. This specimen consisted of CD4+ or CD8+ T cells sorted from blood, obtained in a trial of the OX40 agonist ivuxolimab. The receptors shown here come from an adult with an advanced solid tumor such as melanoma, head and neck, liver or kidney cancer.

The rearrangement joins TRBV7-2 to TRBJ1-2; tentative D call: TRBD1 (5 bases). CDR1 and CDR2 from the germline V gene are SGHTA and FQGNSA. V shed 3 bases and J shed 0 bases, with 14 bases lying between them. The CDR3 has 16 amino acids. CDR3 bases: TGTGCCAGCAGCTTGGGTAGGGACCCAGCTAACTATGGCTACACCTTC. Protein product: CASSLGRDPANYGYTF.

The V gene is TRBV9, the J gene TRBJ2-3, with 9 bases aligning to TRBD1. The germline V gene has CDR1 SGDLS and CDR2 YYNGEE. This CDR3 has 18 residues. The trim removed 0 bases at V and 7 bases at J, leaving 15 bases unmatched. The CDR3 spells CASSVAAPGQGLGNTQYF. The CDR3 coding sequence is TGTGCCAGCAGCGTAGCAGCTCCGGGACAGGGCCTCGGAAATACGCAGTATTTT.

The chain joins TRBV11-2 to TRBJ2-7, with D maybe TRBD1 (5 bases). The V end lost 5 bases, the J end lost 3 bases, and 11 bases lay between the germline ends. Looked up from germline, CDR1 is SGHAT and CDR2 is FQNNGV. This CDR3 is built from 13 residues. CDR3: CASSLDQGYEQYF. CDR3 sequence (DNA): TGTGCCAGCAGCCTTGACCAGGGCTACGAGCAGTACTTC.

This chain connects TRBV4-3 to TRBJ2-3; the match to TRBD2 covers 9 bases. Losses at the gene ends were 4 bases for V and 5 bases for J; bases not matched to a gene: 13. CDR1 is LGHNA and CDR2 is YSLEER in the germline V gene. The CDR3 spans 17 residues. CDR3 loop: CASSPAPFSTSGDTQYF. The CDR3 DNA reads TGCGCCAGCAGCCCCGCCCCTTTCTCGACTAGCGGAGATACGCAGTATTTT.

The chain combines TRBV19 with TRBJ1-2; D is ambiguous. CDR1 LNHDA and CDR2 SQIVND come from the germline V gene (reference sequence). The V and J ends lost 0 bases and 8 bases respectively, with 13 bases between them. The CDR3 has 14 amino acids. CDR3 nucleotides: TGTGCCAGTAGTATAGAGGGCAGGATCGCCGGCTACACCTTC. Residues: CASSIEGRIAGYTF. Full variable domain (remainder filled in from reference TRBV19 and TRBJ1-2): DGGITQSPKYLFRKEGQNVTLSCEQNLNHDAMYWYRQDPGQGLRLIYYSQIVNDFQKGDIAEGYSVSREKKESFPLTVTSAQKNPTAFYLCASSIEGRIAGYTFGSGTRLTVV.

This chain uses TRBV5-1 with TRBJ1-1; the D is unclear. Trimming shortened V by 3 bases and J by 3 bases, and 9 bases separated the two germline ends. This CDR3 is 13 amino acids long. The germline CDR1 and CDR2 sequences are SGHRS and YFSETQ. This CDR3 reads CASSSDGYTEAFF. In nucleotides, the CDR3 is TGCGCCAGCAGCTCCGACGGCTACACTGAAGCTTTCTTT.

This clone was seen a handful of times. The chain combines TRBV7-8 with TRBJ2-7; 7 nucleotides agree with TRBD1. The CDR3 sequence is 14 residues long. V gave up 6 bases and J gave up 2 bases; unmatched junction bases: 7. The V gene's germline CDR1 is SGHVS and CDR2 FQNEAQ. The CDR3 reads CASRKDRTTYEQYF. CDR3 coding DNA: TGTGCCAGCAGGAAGGACAGGACCACCTACGAGCAGTACTTC.

The rearrangement joins TRBV5-4 to TRBJ1-6; TRBD1 matches at 12 bases. V gave up 4 bases and J gave up 8 bases; unmatched junction bases: 4. The CDR3 spans 15 residues. The germline gives CDR1 SGHNT, CDR2 YYREEE (reference sequence). This chain's CDR3 is CASSGTGGDDSPLHF. The CDR3 DNA reads as TGTGCCAGCAGCGGGACAGGGGGCGATGATTCACCCCTCCACTTT. The complete variable domain, with remaining parts taken from reference TRBV5-4 and TRBJ1-6, reads ETGVTQSPTHLIKTRGQQVTLRCSSQSGHNTVSWYQQALGQGPQFIFQYYREEENGRGNFPPRFSGLQFPNYSSELNVNALELDDSALYLCASSGTGGDDSPLHFGNGTRLTVT.

The chain joins TRBV5-4 to TRBJ2-7, with TRBD1 as a possible D gene (6 bases). This CDR3 region has 15 residues. V lost 2 bases and J lost 0, with 12 bases in between. Germline CDR1 is SGHNT and CDR2 is YYREEE (reference sequence). The CDR3 loop reads CASSFGQRNSYEQYF. CDR3 bases: TGTGCCAGCAGCTTCGGACAGCGTAACTCCTACGAGCAGTACTTC.

This clone was counted only a few times. The rearrangement links TRBV7-2 to TRBJ2-5; 13 nucleotides match TRBD2. V was pared by 5 bases and J by 12 bases, with 9 bases of the junction left unmatched. The CDR3 extends over 14 amino acids. Germline values: CDR1 SGHTA, CDR2 FQGNSA. The CDR3 DNA reads TGTGCCAGCAGCCCGGGGACTAGCGGGGTTCCGGAGTACTTC. This translates into CASSPGTSGVPEYF.

The V gene is TRBV19, the J gene TRBJ1-1; D unresolved. This CDR3 has 13 residues. Germline V gene lookup returns CDR1 LNHDA and CDR2 SQIVND (reference sequence). V was clipped by 7 bases and J by 7 bases, with 16 bases between them. The CDR3 here is CASKGQPRNEAFF. The CDR3 region has the DNA TGTGCCAGTAAAGGGCAGCCCCGTAATGAAGCTTTCTTT.

The chain carries TRBV15 and TRBJ2-6; D possibly matches TRBD1 or TRBD2 (6 bases each). Germline V CDR1 and CDR2: LNHNV, YYDKDF (reference sequence). This CDR3 has 19 amino acids. Trimming removed 0 bases at V and 2 bases at J, with 17 bases between. CDR3 bases: TGTGCCACCAGCAGAGATAGGGCGGGACATAATGCTGGGGCCAACGTCCTGACTTTC. This codes for CATSRDRAGHNAGANVLTF.

The genes are TRBV7-6 and TRBJ2-7; the match to TRBD2 covers 10 bases. This CDR3 contains 15 residues. Germline-derived CDR1 and CDR2 are SGHVS and FNYEAQ. V was pared by 5 bases and J by 2 bases, with 6 bases of the junction left unmatched. CDR3 in amino acids: CASSAWTSGTYEQYF. In DNA, the CDR3 is TGTGCCAGCAGCGCGTGGACTAGCGGTACCTACGAGCAGTACTTC.

The rearrangement joins TRBV28 to TRBJ2-4; D gene uncertain. V was pared by 7 bases and J by 2 bases, with 9 bases between. The CDR3 consists of 13 residues. Per germline, CDR1 MDHEN and CDR2 SYDVKM. CDR3 in amino acids: CASTDTSKNIQYF. The CDR3 nucleotides are TGTGCCAGCACCGACACGTCCAAAAACATTCAGTACTTC.